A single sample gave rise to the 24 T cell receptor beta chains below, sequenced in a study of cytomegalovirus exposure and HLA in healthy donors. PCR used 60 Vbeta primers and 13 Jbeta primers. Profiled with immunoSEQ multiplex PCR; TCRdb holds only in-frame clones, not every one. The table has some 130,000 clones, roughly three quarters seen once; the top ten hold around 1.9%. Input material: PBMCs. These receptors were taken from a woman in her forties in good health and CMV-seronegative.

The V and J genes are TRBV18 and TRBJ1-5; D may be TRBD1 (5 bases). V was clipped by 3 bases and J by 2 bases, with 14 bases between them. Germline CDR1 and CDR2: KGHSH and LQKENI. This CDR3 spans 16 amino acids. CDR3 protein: CASSPGPSGGNQPQHF. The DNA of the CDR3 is TGTGCCAGCTCACCGGGGCCCTCAGGAGGCAATCAGCCCCAGCATTTT.

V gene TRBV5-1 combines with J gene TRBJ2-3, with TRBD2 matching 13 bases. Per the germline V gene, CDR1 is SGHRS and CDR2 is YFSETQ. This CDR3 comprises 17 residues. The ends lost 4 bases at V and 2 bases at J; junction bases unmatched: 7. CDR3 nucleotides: TGCGCCAGCAGCCCCGGGACTAGCGGGGACTCCACAGATACGCAGTATTTT. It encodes CASSPGTSGDSTDTQYF.

The CDR3 loop is CASTEVTGGKGNEQFF. As DNA, the CDR3 is TGTGCCAGCACGGAGGTGACAGGGGGAAAGGGCAATGAGCAGTTCTTC. The genes are TRBV13 and TRBJ2-1; TRBD1 aligns across 9 bases. With V trimmed by 7 bases and J by 6 bases, 13 bases remained unmatched. The CDR3 sequence is 16 residues long. Per germline, CDR1 PRHDT and CDR2 FYEKMQ (reference sequence).

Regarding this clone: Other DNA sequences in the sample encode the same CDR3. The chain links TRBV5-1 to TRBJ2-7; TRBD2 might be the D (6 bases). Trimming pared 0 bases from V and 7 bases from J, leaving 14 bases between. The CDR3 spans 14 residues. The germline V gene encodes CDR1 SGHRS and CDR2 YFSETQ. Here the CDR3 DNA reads TGCGCCAGCAGCTTGGCACCCGGAGGGGATGAGCAGTACTTC. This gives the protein CASSLAPGGDEQYF.

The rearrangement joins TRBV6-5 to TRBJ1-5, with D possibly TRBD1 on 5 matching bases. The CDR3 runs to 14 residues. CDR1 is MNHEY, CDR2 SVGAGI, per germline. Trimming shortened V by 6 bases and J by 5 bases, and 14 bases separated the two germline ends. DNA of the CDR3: TGTGCCAGCAGACGCGACAGTGCTCATCAGCCCCAGCATTTT. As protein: CASRRDSAHQPQHF.

As DNA, the CDR3 is TGTGCCTGGTTAGACAGGGGGCACTCCTACGAGCAGTACTTC. Protein product: CAWLDRGHSYEQYF. The rearrangement joins TRBV30 to TRBJ2-7; TRBD1 matches at 10 bases. There are 14 residues in the CDR3. Germline CDR1 reads GTSNPN; CDR2 reads SVGIG (reference sequence). V lost 5 bases to trimming and J lost 0 bases; unmatched junction nucleotides: 4.

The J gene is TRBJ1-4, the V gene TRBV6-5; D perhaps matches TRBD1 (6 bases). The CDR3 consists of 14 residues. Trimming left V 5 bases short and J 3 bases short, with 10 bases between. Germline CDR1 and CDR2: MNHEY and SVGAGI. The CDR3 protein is CASSPGAANEKLFF. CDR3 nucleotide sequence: TGTGCCAGCAGTCCAGGGGCGGCTAATGAAAAACTGTTTTTT.

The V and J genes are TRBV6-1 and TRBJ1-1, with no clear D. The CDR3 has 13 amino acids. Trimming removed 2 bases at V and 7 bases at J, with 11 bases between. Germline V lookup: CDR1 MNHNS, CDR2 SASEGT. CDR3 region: CASSESPGLEAFF. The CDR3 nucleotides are TGTGCCAGCAGTGAATCCCCCGGTCTTGAAGCTTTCTTT.

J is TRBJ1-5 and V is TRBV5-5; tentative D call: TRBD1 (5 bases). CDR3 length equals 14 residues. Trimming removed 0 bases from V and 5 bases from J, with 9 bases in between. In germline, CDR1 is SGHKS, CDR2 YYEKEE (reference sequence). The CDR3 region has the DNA TGTGCCAGCAGCTTGGCACAGGTTGATCAGCCCCAGCATTTT. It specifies CASSLAQVDQPQHF.

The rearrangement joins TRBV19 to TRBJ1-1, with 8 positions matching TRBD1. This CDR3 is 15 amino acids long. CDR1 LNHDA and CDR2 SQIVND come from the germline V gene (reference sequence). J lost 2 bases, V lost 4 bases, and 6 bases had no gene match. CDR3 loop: CASSRETGANTEAFF. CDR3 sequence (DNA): TGTGCCAGTAGTAGAGAGACAGGGGCCAACACTGAAGCTTTCTTT.

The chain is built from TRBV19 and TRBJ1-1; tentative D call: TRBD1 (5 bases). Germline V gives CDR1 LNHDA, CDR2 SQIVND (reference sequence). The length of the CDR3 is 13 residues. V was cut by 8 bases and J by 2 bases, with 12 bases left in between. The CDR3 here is CASWGEGNTEAFF. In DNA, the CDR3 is TGTGCCAGTTGGGGGGAGGGAAACACTGAAGCTTTCTTT. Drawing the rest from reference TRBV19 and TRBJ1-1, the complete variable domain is DGGITQSPKYLFRKEGQNVTLSCEQNLNHDAMYWYRQDPGQGLRLIYYSQIVNDFQKGDIAEGYSVSREKKESFPLTVTSAQKNPTAFYLCASWGEGNTEAFFGQGTRLTVV.

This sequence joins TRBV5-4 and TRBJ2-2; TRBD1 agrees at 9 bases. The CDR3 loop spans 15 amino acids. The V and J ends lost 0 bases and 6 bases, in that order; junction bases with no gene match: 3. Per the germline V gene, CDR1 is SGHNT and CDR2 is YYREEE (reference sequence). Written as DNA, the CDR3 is TGTGCCAGCAGCTTGGGGGACAGGGATGCCGGGGAGCTGTTTTTT. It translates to CASSLGDRDAGELFF.

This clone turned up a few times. Written as DNA, the CDR3 is TGCGCCAGCAGCCTCTCCGGGACAGAGCTCTGGACCTTC. It is translated as CASSLSGTELWTF. The V and J genes are TRBV5-1 and TRBJ1-2, with 7 bases that match TRBD1. This CDR3 is built from 13 residues. Germline assignment: CDR1 SGHRS and CDR2 YFSETQ. J gave up 14 bases and V 4 bases, and 14 bases lay outside the gene matches. Filled out from reference TRBV5-1 and TRBJ1-2, the complete variable domain reads KAGVTQTPRYLIKTRGQQVTLSCSPISGHRSVSWYQQTPGQGLQFLFEYFSETQRNKGNFPGRFSGRQFSNSRSEMNVSTLELGDSALYLCASSLSGTELWTFGSGTRLTVV.

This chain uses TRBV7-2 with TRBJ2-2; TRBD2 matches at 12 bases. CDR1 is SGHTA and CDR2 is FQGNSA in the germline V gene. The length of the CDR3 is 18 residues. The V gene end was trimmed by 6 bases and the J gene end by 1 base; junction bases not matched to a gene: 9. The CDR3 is CASSRGSSGGGNTGELFF. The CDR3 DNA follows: TGTGCCAGCAGTAGAGGGTCTAGCGGGGGGGGGAACACCGGGGAGCTGTTTTTT. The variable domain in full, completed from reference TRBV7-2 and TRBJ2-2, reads GAGVSQSPSNKVTEKGKDVELRCDPISGHTALYWYRQSLGQGLEFLIYFQGNSAPDKSGLPSDRFSAERTGGSVSTLTIQRTQQEDSAVYLCASSRGSSGGGNTGELFFGEGSRLTVL.

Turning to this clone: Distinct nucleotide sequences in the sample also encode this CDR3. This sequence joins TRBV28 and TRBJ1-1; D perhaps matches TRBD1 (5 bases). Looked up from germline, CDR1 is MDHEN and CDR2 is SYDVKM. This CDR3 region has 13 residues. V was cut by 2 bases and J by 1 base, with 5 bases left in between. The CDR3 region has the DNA TGTGCCAGCAGTTTAGGACAGAACACTGAAGCTTTCTTT. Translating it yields CASSLGQNTEAFF.

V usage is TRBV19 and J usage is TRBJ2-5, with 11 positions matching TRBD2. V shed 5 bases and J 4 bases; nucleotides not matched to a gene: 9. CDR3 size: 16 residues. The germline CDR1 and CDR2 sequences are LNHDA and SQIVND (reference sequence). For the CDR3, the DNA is TGTGCCAGTAGTGTAGGCCTAGCGGGAGGAGCAGAGACCCAGTACTTC. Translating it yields CASSVGLAGGAETQYF.

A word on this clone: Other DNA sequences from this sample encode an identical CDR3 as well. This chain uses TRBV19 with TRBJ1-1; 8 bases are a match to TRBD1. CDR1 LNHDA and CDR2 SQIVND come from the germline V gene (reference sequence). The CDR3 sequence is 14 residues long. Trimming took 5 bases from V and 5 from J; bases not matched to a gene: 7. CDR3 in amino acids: CASSVRGRLTEAFF. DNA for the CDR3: TGTGCCAGTAGTGTCAGGGGGCGTTTAACTGAAGCTTTCTTT.

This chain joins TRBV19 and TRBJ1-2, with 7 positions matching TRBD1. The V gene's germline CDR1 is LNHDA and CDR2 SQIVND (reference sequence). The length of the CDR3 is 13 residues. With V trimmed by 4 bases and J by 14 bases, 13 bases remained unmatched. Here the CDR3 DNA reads TGTGCCAGTAGTAAACACGGACAGGAGAGTAGTACCTTC. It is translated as CASSKHGQESSTF.

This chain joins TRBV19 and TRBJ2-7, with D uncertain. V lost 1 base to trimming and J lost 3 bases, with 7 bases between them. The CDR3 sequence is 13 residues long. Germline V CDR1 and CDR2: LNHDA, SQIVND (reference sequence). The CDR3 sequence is CASSIGVLYEQYF. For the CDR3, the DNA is TGTGCCAGTAGTATAGGCGTCCTCTACGAGCAGTACTTC.

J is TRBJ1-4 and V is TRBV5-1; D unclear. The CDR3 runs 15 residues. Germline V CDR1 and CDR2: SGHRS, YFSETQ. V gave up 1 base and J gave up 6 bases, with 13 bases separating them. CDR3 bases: TGCGCCAGCAGCTTGAGAGGGTACGCGGATGAAAAACTGTTTTTT. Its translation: CASSLRGYADEKLFF. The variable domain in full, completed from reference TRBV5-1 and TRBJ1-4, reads KAGVTQTPRYLIKTRGQQVTLSCSPISGHRSVSWYQQTPGQGLQFLFEYFSETQRNKGNFPGRFSGRQFSNSRSEMNVSTLELGDSALYLCASSLRGYADEKLFFGSGTQLSVL.

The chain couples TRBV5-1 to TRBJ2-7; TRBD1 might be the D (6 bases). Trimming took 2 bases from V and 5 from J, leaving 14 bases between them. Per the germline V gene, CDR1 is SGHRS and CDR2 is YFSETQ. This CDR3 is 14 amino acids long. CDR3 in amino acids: CASSLGGVSDEQYF. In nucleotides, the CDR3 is TGCGCCAGCAGCTTAGGGGGAGTTAGCGACGAGCAGTACTTC.

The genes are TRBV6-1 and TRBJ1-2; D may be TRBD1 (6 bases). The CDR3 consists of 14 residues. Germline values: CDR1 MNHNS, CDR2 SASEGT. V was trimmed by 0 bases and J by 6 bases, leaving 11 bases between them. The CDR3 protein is CASSEAAGVDGYTF. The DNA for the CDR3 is TGTGCCAGCAGTGAAGCGGCAGGGGTCGATGGCTACACCTTC.

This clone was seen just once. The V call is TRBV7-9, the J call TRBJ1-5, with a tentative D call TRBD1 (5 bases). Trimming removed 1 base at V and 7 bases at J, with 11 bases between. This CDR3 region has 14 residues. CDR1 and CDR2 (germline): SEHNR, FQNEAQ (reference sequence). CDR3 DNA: TGTGCCAGCAGCTTAGAAGGGGTACGCCAGCCCCAGCATTTT. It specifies CASSLEGVRQPQHF.

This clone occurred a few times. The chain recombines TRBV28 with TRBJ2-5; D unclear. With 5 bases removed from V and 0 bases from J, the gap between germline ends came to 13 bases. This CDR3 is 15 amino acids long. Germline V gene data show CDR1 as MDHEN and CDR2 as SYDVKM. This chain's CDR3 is CASSPPFAHQETQYF. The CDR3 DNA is TGTGCCAGCAGTCCCCCCTTTGCGCACCAAGAGACCCAGTACTTC.